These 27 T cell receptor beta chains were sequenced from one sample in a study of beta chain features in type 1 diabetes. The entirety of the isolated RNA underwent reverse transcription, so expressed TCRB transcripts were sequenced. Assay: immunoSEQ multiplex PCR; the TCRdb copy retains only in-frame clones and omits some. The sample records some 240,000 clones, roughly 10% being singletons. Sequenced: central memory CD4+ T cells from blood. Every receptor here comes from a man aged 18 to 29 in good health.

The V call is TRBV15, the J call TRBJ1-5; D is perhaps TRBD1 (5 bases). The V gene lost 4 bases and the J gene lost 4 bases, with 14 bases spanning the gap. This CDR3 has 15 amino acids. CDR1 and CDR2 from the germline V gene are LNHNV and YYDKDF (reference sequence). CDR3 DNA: TGTGCCACCAGCAATCTCGGGGCCCCGAATCAGCCCCAGCATTTT. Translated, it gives CATSNLGAPNQPQHF.

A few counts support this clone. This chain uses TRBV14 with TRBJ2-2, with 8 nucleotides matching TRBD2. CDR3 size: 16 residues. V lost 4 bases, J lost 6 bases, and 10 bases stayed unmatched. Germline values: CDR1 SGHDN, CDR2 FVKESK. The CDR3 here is CASSPLRAGGAGELFF. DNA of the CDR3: TGTGCCAGCAGCCCGCTACGCGCGGGAGGCGCCGGGGAGCTGTTTTTT.

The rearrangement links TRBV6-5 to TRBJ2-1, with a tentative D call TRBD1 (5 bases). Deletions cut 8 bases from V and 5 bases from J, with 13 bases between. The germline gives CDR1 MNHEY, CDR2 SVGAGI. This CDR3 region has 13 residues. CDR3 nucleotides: TGTGCCAGCGGCATCCGACAGAACAATGAGCAGTTCTTC. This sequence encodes CASGIRQNNEQFF.

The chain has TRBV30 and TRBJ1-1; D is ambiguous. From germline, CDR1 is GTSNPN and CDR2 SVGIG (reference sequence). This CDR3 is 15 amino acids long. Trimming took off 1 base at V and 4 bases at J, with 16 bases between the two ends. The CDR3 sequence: CAWSGQLVVGTEAFF. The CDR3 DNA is TGTGCCTGGAGTGGCCAACTAGTCGTCGGCACTGAAGCTTTCTTT.

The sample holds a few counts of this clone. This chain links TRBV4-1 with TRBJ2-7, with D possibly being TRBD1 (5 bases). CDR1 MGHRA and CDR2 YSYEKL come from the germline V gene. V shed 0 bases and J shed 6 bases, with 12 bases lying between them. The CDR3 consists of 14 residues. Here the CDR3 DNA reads TGCGCCAGCAGCCAAGAGGGGCAGATAGGCGAGCAGTACTTC. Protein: CASSQEGQIGEQYF.

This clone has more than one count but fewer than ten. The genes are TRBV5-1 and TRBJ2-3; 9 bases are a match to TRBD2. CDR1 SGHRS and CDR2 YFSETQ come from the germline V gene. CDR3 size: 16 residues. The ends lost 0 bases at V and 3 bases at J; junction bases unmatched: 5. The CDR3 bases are TGCGCCAGCAGCTTGGACGGAACTAGCGGGACAGATACGCAGTATTTT. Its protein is CASSLDGTSGTDTQYF. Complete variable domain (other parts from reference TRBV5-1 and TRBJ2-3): KAGVTQTPRYLIKTRGQQVTLSCSPISGHRSVSWYQQTPGQGLQFLFEYFSETQRNKGNFPGRFSGRQFSNSRSEMNVSTLELGDSALYLCASSLDGTSGTDTQYFGPGTRLTVL.

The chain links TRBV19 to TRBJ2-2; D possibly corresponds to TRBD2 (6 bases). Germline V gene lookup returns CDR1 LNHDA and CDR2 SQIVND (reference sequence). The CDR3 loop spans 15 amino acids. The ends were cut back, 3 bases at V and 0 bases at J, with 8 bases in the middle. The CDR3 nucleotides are TGTGCCAGTAGTATCCTAGCGACGAACACCGGGGAGCTGTTTTTT. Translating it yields CASSILATNTGELFF.

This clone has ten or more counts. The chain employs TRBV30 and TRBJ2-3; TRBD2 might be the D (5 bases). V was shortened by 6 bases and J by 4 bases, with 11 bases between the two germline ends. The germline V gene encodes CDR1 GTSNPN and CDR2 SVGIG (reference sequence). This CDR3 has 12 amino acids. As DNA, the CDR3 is TGTGCCTGCGCAGTTAGCGCAGATACGCAGTATTTT. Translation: CACAVSADTQYF. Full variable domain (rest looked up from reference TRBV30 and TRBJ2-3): SQTIHQWPATLVQPVGSPLSLECTVEGTSNPNLYWYRQAAGRGLQLLFYSVGIGQISSEVPQNLSASRPQDRQFILSSKKLLLSDSGFYLCACAVSADTQYFGPGTRLTVL.

Here the CDR3 reads CASRPKPGLAGARSYEQYF. In DNA form, the CDR3 reads TGTGCCAGTAGGCCGAAACCCGGACTAGCGGGAGCGCGGTCCTACGAGCAGTACTTC. J is TRBJ2-7 and V is TRBV19; 13 bases map to TRBD2. Germline values: CDR1 LNHDA, CDR2 SQIVND (reference sequence). V trimming: 6 bases; J trimming: 1 base; junction bases outside the gene matches: 15. The CDR3 runs 19 residues.

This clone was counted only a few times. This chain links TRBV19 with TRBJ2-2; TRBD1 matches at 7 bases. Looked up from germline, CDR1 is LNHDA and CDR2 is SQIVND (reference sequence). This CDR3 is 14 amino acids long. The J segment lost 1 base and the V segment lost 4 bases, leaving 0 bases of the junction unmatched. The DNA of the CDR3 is TGTGCCAGTAGTAGACAGGGGAACACCGGGGAGCTGTTTTTT. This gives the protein CASSRQGNTGELFF.

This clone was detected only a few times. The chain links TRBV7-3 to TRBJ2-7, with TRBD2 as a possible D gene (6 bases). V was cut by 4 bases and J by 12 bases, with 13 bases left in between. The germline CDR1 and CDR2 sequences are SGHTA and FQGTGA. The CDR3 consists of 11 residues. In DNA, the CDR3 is TGTGCCAGCAGCTCCGGCGGGACGGCGTACTTC. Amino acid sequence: CASSSGGTAYF.

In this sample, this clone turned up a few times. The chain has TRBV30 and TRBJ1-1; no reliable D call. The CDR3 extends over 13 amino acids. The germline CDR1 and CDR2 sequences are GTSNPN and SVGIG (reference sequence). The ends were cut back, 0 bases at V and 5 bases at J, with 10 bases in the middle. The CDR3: CAWSVGVGTEAFF. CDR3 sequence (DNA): TGTGCCTGGAGTGTTGGGGTTGGGACTGAAGCTTTCTTT.

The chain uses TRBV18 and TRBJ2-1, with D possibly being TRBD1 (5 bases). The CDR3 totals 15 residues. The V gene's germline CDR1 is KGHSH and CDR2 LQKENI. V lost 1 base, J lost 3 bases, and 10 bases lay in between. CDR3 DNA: TGTGCCAGCTCACCACAGGGTAGGGGCTACAATGAGCAGTTCTTC. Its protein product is CASSPQGRGYNEQFF. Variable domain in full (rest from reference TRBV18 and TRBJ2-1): NAGVMQNPRHLVRRRGQEARLRCSPMKGHSHVYWYRQLPEEGLKFMVYLQKENIIDESGMPKERFSAEFPKEGPSILRIQQVVRGDSAAYFCASSPQGRGYNEQFFGPGTRLTVL.

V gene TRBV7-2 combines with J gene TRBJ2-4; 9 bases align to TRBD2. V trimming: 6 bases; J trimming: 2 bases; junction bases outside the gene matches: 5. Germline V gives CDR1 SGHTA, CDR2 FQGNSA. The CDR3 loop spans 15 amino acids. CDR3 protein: CASSLTSGSKNIQYF. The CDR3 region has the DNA TGTGCCAGCAGTCTGACTAGCGGCTCCAAAAACATTCAGTACTTC.

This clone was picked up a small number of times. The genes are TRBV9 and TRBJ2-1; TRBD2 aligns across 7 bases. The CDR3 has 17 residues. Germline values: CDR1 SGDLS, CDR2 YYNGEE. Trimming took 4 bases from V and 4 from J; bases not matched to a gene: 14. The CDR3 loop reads CASSQDFGASGYNEQFF. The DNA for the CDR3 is TGTGCCAGCAGCCAAGATTTCGGGGCTAGCGGATACAATGAGCAGTTCTTC. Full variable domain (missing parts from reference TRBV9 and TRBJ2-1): DSGVTQTPKHLITATGQRVTLRCSPRSGDLSVYWYQQSLDQGLQFLIQYYNGEERAKGNILERFSAQQFPDLHSELNLSSLELGDSALYFCASSQDFGASGYNEQFFGPGTRLTVL.

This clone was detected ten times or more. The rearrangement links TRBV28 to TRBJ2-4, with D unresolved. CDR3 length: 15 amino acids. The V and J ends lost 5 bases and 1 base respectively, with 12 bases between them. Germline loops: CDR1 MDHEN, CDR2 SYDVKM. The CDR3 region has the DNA TGTGCCAGCAGTCCGGGCAGCTCTGCCAAAAACATTCAGTACTTC. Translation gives CASSPGSSAKNIQYF. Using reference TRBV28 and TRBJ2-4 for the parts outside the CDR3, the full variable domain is DVKVTQSSRYLVKRTGEKVFLECVQDMDHENMFWYRQDPGLGLRLIYFSYDVKMKEKGDIPEGYSVSREKKERFSLILESASTNQTSMYLCASSPGSSAKNIQYFGAGTRLSVL.

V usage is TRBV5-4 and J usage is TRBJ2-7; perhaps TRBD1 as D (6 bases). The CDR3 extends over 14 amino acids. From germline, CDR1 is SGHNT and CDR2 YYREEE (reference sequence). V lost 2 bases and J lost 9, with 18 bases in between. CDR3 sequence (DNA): TGTGCCAGCAGCTTCGACAGGCAGGACTGGGGGCAGTACTTC. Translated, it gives CASSFDRQDWGQYF.

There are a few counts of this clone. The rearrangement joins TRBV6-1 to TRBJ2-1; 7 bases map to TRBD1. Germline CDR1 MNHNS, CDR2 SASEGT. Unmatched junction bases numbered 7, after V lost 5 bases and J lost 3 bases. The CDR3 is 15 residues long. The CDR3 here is CASSTRTGNYNEQFF. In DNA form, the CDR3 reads TGTGCCAGCAGTACCCGGACAGGAAACTACAATGAGCAGTTCTTC.

The CDR3: CASSQDLGQVFTEAFF. For the CDR3, the DNA is TGTGCCAGCAGCCAAGATCTCGGACAGGTTTTCACTGAAGCTTTCTTT. The gene calls are TRBV14 and TRBJ1-1, with 7 bases lining up with TRBD1. After removal of 0 bases from V and 4 bases from J, the junction contained 8 bases not matched to a gene. In germline, CDR1 is SGHDN, CDR2 FVKESK. The CDR3 covers 16 residues.

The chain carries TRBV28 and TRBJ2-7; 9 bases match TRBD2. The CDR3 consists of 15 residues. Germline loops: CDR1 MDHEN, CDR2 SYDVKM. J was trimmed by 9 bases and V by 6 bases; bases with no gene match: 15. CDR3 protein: CASRNGLATQRGQYF. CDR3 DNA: TGTGCCAGCAGAAATGGACTAGCGACCCAGCGGGGGCAGTACTTC.

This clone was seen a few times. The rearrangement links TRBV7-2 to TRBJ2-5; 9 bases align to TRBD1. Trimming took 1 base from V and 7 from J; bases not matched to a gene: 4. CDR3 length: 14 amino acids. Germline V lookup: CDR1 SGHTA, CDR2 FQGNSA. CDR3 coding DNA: TGTGCCAGCAGCTTAGGGACAGGGGTGTGGACCCAGTACTTC. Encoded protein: CASSLGTGVWTQYF. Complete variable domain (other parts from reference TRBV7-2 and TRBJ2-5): GAGVSQSPSNKVTEKGKDVELRCDPISGHTALYWYRQSLGQGLEFLIYFQGNSAPDKSGLPSDRFSAERTGGSVSTLTIQRTQQEDSAVYLCASSLGTGVWTQYFGPGTRLLVL.

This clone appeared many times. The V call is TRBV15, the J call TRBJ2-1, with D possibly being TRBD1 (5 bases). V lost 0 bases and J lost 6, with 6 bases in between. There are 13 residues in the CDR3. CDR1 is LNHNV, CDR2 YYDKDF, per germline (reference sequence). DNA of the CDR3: TGTGCCACCAGCAGAGATAGGGGCAATGAGCAGTTCTTC. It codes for CATSRDRGNEQFF.

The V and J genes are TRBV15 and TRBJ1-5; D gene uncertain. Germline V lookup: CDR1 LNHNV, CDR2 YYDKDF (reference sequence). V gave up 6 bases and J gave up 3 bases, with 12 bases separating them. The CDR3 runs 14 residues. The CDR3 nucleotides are TGTGCCACCAGAAAGGGCAGGAACAATCAGCCCCAGCATTTT. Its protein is CATRKGRNNQPQHF.

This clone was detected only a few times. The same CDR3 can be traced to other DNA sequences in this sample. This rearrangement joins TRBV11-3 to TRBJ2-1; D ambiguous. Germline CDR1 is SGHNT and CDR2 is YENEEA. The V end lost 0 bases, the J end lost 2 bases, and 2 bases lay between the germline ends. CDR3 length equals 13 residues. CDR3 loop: CASSLEAYNEQFF. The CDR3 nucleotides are TGTGCCAGCAGCTTAGAGGCCTACAATGAGCAGTTCTTC.

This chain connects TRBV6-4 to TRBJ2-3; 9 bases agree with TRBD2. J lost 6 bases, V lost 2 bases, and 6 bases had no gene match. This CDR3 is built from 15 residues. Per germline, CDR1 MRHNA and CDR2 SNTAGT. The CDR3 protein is CASSDLTSGPDTQYF. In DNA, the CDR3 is TGTGCCAGCAGTGACCTGACTAGCGGTCCCGATACGCAGTATTTT.

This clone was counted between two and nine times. This CDR3 is CASSLDGEENQPQHF. For the CDR3, the DNA is TGCGCCAGCAGCTTGGACGGGGAAGAGAATCAGCCCCAGCATTTT. V gene TRBV5-1 combines with J gene TRBJ1-5; D call uncertain. The germline gives CDR1 SGHRS, CDR2 YFSETQ. There are 15 residues in the CDR3. The germline V and J ends were trimmed by 0 bases and 4 bases, with 11 bases remaining between them.

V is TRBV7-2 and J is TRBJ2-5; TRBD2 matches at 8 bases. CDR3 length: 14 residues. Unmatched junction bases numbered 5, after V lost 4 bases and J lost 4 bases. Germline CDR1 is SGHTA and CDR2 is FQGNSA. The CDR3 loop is CASSSGLGVETQYF. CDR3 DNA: TGTGCCAGCAGCTCGGGACTAGGGGTAGAGACCCAGTACTTC.